This TCR beta chain was retrieved from a study of shared clonotypes between healthy human individuals. Clones were read by immunoSEQ multiplex PCR, and TCRdb kept only the in-frame ones, dropping some. The sample has approximately 2,000,000 clones; roughly 90% are singletons. A word on this clone: Its antigen remains unknown.

J was trimmed by 3 bases and V by 4 bases; bases with no gene match: 4. This CDR3 has 14 amino acids. The germline V gene encodes CDR1 SGHNT and CDR2 YYREEE (reference sequence). Study results and limitations: Non-shared clonotypes showed lower generation probabilities than clonotypes common to all four donors. Rarefaction showed that sequencing of sorted subsets was incomplete (despite large depth).

The chain uses TRBV5-4 and TRBJ2-3, with TRBD2 matching 8 bases. The sequenced sample was naive CD4+ T cells from PBMCs. Subset specified: CD45RA+ positively selected. The receptor was isolated from a young man in good health. Some clones in this sample may be carry-over from other donors' samples. CDR3 sequence: CASSRGLGTDTQYF. DNA of the CDR3: TGTGCCAGCAGCAGGGGACTAGGGACAGATACGCAGTATTTT.